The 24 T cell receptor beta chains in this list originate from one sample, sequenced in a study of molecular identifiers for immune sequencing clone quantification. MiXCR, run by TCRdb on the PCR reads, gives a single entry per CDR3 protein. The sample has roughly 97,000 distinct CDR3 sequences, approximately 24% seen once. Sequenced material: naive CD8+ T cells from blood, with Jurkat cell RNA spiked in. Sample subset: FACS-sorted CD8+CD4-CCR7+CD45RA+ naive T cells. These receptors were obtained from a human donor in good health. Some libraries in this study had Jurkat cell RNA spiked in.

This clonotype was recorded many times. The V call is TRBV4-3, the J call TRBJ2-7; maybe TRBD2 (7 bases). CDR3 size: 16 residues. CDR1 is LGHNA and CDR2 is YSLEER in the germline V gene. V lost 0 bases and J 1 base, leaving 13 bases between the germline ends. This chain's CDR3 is CASSQDVGGPSYEQYF. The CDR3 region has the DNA TGCGCCAGCAGCCAAGATGTGGGGGGGCCTTCCTACGAGCAGTACTTC.

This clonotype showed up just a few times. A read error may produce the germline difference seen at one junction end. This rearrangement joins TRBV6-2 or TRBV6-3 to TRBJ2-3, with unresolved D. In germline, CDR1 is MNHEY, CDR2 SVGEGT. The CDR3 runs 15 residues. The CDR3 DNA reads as TGTGCCAGCGGTTACTCTGGCAGTTTCACAGATACGCAGTATTTT. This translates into CASGYSGSFTDTQYF.

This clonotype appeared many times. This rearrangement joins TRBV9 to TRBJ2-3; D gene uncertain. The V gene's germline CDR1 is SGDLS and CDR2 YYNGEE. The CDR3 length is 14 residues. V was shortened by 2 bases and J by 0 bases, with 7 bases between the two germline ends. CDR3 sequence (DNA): TGTGCCAGCAGCGTGGATACTAGCACAGATACGCAGTATTTT. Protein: CASSVDTSTDTQYF.

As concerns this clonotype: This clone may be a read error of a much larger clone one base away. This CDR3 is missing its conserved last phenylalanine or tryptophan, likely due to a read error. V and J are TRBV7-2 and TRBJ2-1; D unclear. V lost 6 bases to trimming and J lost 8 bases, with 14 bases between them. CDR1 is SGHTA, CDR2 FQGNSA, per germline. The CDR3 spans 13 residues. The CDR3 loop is CASRLMVWDEQFL. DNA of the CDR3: TGTGCCAGCAGACTAATGGTATGGGATGAGCAGTTCCTC.

CDR3 nucleotides: TGTGCCAGCAGCCCGTCTAGCGGATTCACAGATACGCAGTATTTT. It is translated as CASSPSSGFTDTQYF. The chain combines TRBV6-1 with TRBJ2-3; TRBD2 aligns across 7 bases. The germline CDR1 and CDR2 sequences are MNHNS and SASEGT. J lost 2 bases, V lost 6 bases, and 8 bases had no gene match. The CDR3 runs to 15 residues.

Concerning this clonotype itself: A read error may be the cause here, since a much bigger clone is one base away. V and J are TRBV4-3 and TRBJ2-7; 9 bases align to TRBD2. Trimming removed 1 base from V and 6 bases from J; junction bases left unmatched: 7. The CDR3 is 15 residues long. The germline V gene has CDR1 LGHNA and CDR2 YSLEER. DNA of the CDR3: TGCGCCAGCAGCCAAGGACTAGCGGATGCCTGCGAGCAGTACTTC. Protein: CASSQGLADACEQYF.

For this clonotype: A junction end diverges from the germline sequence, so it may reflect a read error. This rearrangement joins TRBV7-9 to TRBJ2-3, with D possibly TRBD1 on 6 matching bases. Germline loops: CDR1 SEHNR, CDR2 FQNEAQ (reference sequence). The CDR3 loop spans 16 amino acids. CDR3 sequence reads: CASSSRGGTNTDTQNF. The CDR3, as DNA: TGTGCCAGCAGCTCTAGAGGGGGAACTAACACAGATACGCAGAATTTT.

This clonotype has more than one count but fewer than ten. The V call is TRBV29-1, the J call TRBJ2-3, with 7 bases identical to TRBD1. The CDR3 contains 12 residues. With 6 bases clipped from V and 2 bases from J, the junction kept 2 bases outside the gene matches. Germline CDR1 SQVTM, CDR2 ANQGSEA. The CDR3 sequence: CSVQGYTDTQYF. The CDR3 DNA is TGCAGCGTACAGGGGTACACAGATACGCAGTATTTT.

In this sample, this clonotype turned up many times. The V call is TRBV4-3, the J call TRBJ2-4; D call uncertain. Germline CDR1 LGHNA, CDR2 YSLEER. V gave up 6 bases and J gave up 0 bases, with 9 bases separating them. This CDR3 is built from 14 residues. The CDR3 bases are TGCGCCAGCAGTCAACGGCTAGCCAAAAACATTCAGTACTTC. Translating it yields CASSQRLAKNIQYF.

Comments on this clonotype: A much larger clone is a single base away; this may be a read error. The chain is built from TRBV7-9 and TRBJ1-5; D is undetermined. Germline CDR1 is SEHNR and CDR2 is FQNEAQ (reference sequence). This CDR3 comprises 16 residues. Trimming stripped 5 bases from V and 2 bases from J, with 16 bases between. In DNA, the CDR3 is TGTGCCAGCAGCCTAGTGGCGGCTAGGGGCAATCAGCCCCAGCATTTT. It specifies CASSLVAARGNQPQHF. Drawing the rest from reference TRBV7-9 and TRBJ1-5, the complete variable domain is DTGVSQNPRHKITKRGQNVTFRCDPISEHNRLYWYRQTLGQGPEFLTYFQNEAQLEKSRLLSDRFSAERPKGSFSTLEIQRTEQGDSAMYLCASSLVAARGNQPQHFGDGTRLSIL.

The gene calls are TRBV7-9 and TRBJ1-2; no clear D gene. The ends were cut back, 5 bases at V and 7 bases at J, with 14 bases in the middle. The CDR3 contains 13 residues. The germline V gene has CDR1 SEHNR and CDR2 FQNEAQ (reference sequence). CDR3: CASSPPRGLGYTF. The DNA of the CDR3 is TGTGCCAGCAGCCCCCCGCGTGGTCTTGGCTACACCTTC.

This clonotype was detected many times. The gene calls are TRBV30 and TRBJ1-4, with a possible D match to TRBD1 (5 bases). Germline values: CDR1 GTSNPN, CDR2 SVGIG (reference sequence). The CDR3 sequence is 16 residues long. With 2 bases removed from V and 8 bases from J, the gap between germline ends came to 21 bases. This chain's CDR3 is CAWSRGLQVAREKLFF. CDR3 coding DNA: TGTGCCTGGAGTAGGGGCTTACAGGTCGCACGGGAAAAACTGTTTTTT.

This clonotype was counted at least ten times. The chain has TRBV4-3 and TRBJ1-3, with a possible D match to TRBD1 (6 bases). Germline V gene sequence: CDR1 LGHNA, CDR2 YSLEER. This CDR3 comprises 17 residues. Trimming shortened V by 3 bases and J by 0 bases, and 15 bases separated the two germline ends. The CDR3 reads CASSHEPGQPSGNTIYF. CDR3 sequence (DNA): TGCGCCAGCAGCCATGAACCGGGACAACCCTCTGGAAACACCATATATTTT.

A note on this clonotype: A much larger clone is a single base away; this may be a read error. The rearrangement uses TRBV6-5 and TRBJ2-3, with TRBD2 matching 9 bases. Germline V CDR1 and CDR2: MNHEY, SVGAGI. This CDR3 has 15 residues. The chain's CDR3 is CASSQKAGGTDTRYF. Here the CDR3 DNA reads TGTGCCAGCAGTCAAAAAGCGGGGGGCACAGATACGCGGTATTTT.

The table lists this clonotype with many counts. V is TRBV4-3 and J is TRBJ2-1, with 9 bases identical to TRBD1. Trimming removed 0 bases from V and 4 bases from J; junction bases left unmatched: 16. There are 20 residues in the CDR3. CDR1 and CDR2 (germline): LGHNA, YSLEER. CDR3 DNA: TGCGCCAGCAGCCAAGATCGGTCATGGGAACAGGGGGCGAATTACAATGAGCAGTTCTTC. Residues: CASSQDRSWEQGANYNEQFF.

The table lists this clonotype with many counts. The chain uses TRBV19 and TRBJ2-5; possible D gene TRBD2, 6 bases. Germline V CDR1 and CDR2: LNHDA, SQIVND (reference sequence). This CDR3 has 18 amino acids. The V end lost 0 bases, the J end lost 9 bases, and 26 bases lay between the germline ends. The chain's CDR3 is CASSIDGLDGTPSAAQYF. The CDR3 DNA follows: TGTGCCAGTAGTATAGACGGATTGGATGGGACTCCCTCTGCGGCCCAGTACTTC.

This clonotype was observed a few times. This chain's CDR3 is CASSQQGLPGEQYF. CDR3 in DNA: TGTGCCAGCAGCCAACAGGGACTACCTGGGGAGCAGTACTTC. The V and J genes are TRBV3-1 and TRBJ2-7, with 7 bases matching TRBD2. V shed 2 bases and J 7 bases; nucleotides not matched to a gene: 8. There are 14 residues in the CDR3. Germline values: CDR1 LGHDT, CDR2 YNNKEL (reference sequence).

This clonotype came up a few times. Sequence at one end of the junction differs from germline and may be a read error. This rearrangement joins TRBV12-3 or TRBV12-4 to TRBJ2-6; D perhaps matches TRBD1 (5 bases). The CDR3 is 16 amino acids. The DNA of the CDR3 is TGTGCCAGCACCGCGGACGGAAGCTCTGGGGCCAGCGTCCTGACTTTC. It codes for CASTADGSSGASVLTF.

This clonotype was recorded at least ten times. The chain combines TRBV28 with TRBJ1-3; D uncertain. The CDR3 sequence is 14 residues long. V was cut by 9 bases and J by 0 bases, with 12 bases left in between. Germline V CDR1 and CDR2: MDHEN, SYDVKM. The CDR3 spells CASRGTNSGNTIYF. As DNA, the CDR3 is TGTGCCAGTAGAGGAACGAACTCTGGAAACACCATATATTTT. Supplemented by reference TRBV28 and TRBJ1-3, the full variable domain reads DVKVTQSSRYLVKRTGEKVFLECVQDMDHENMFWYRQDPGLGLRLIYFSYDVKMKEKGDIPEGYSVSREKKERFSLILESASTNQTSMYLCASRGTNSGNTIYFGEGSWLTVV.

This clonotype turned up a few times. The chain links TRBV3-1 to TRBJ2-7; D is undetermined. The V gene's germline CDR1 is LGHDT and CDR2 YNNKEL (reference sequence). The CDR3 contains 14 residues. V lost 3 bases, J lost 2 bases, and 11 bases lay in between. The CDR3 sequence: CASSQRQRPYEQYF. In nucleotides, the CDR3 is TGTGCCAGCAGCCAGCGCCAGCGCCCCTACGAGCAGTACTTC.

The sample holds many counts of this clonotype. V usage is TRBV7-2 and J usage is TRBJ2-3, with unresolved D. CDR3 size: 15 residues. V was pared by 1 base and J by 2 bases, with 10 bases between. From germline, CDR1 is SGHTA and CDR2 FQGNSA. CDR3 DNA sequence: TGTGCCAGCAGCTTAGGAGCCAGTTACACAGATACGCAGTATTTT. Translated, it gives CASSLGASYTDTQYF.

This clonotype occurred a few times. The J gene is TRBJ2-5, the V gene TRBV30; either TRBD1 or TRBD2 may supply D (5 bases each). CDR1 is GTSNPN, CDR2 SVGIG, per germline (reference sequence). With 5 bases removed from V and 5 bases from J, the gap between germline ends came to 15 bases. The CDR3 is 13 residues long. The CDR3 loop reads CAWAGDVGETQYF. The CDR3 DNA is TGTGCCTGGGCTGGGGACGTCGGGGAGACCCAGTACTTC.

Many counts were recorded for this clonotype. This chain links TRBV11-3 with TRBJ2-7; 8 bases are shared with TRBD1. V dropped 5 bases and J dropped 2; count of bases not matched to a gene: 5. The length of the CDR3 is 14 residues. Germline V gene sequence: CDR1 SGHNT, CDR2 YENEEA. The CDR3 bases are TGTGCCAGCAGCCCTCCGGGACAGGCCTACGAGCAGTACTTC. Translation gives CASSPPGQAYEQYF.

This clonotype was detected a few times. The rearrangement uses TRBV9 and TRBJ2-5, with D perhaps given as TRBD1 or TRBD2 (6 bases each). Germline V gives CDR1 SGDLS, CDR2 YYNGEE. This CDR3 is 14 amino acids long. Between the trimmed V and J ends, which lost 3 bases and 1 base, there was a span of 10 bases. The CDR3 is CASSEGDSQETQYF. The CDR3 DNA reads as TGTGCCAGCAGCGAGGGGGACTCCCAAGAGACCCAGTACTTC.